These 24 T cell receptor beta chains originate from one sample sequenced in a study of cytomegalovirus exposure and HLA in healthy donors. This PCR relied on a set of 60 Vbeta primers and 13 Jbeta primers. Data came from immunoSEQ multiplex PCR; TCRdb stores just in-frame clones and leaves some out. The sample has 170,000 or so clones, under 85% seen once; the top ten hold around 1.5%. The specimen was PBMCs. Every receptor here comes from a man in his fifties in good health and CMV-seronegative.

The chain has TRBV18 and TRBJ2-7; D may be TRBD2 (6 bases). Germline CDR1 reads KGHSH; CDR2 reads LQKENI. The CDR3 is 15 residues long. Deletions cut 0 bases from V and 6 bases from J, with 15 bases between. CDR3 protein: CASSPPSGHGGEQYF. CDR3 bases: TGTGCCAGCTCACCACCTTCAGGACACGGGGGCGAGCAGTACTTC.

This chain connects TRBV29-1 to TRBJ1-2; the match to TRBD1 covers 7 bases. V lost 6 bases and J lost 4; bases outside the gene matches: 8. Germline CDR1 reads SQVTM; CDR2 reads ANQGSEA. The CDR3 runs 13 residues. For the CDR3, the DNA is TGCAGCGTGGGGATGGGACAGACCTATGGCTACACCTTC. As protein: CSVGMGQTYGYTF. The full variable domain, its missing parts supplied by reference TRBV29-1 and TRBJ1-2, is SAVISQKPSRDICQRGTSLTIQCQVDSQVTMMFWYRQQPGQSLTLIATANQGSEATYESGFVIDKFPISRPNLTFSTLTVSNMSPEDSSIYLCSVGMGQTYGYTFGSGTRLTVV.

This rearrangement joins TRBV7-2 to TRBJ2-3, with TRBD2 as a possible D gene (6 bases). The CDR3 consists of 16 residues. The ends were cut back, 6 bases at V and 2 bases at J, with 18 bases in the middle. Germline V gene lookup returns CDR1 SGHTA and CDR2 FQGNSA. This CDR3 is CASSLRPGLNTDTQYF. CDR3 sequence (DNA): TGTGCCAGCAGTTTGCGCCCGGGACTTAACACAGATACGCAGTATTTT.

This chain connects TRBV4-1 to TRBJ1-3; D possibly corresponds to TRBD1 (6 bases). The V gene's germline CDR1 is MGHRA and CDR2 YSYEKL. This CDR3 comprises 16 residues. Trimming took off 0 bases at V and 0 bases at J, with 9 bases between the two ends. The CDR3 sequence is CASSQDGGFSGNTIYF. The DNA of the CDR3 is TGCGCCAGCAGCCAAGATGGGGGCTTCTCTGGAAACACCATATATTTT.

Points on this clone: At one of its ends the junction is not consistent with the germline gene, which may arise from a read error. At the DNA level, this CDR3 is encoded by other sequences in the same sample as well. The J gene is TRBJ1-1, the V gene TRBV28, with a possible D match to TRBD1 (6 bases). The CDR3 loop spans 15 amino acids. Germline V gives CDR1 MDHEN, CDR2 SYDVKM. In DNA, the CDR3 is TGTGCCAGCAGTCCGGCTGGGACAATGGTCGCTGAGGCTTTCTTT. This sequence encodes CASSPAGTMVAEAFF.

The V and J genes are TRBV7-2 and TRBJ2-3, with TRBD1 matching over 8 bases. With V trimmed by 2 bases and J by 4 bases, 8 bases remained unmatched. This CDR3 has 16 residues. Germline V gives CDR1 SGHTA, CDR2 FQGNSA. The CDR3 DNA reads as TGTGCCAGCAGCTTATTAGGGACAGGTGGGGCAGATACGCAGTATTTT. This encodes CASSLLGTGGADTQYF.

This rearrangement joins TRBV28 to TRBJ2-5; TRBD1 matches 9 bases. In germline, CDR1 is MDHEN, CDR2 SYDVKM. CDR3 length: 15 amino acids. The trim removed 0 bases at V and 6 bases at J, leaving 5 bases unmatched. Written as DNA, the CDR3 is TGTGCCAGCAGTTTATGGGACAGGGGTCGAAAGACCCAGTACTTC. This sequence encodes CASSLWDRGRKTQYF.

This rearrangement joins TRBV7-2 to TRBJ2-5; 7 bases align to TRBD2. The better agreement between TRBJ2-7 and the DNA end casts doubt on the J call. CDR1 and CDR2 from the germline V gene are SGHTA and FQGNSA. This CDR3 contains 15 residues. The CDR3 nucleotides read TGTGCCAGCAGCCCCCAGGGAACGGGGGGTGGCGAGCAGTACTTC. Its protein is CASSPQGTGGGEQYF.

CDR3 DNA: TGCGCCAGCAGCAGGACCGAGGGGGCCCAGTACTTC. Amino acid sequence: CASSRTEGAQYF. The chain combines TRBV5-1 with TRBJ2-5, with D tentatively TRBD1 (6 bases). The CDR3 sequence is 12 residues long. Germline V CDR1 and CDR2: SGHRS, YFSETQ. Trimming shortened V by 4 bases and J by 9 bases, and 13 bases separated the two germline ends.

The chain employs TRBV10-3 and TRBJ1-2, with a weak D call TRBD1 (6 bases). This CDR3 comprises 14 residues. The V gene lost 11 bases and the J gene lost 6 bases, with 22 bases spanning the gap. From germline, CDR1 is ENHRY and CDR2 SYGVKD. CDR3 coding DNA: TGTGCCGCTAGAGGCGCCGGGACACGGCATGGCTACACCTTC. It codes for CAARGAGTRHGYTF.

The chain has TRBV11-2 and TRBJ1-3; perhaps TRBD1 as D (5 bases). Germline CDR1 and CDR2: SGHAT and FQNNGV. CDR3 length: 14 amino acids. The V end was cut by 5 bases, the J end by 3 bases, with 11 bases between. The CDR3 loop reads CASSTGFLGNTIYF. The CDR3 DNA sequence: TGTGCCAGCAGCACAGGATTTCTTGGAAACACCATATATTTT. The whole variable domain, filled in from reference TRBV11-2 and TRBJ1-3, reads EAGVAQSPRYKIIEKRQSVAFWCNPISGHATLYWYQQILGQGPKLLIQFQNNGVVDDSQLPKDRFSAERLKGVDSTLKIQPAKLEDSAVYLCASSTGFLGNTIYFGEGSWLTVV.

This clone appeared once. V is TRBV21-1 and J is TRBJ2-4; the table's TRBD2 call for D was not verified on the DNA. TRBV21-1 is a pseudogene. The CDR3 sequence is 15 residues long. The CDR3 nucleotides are TGTGCCAGCAGCAACGGTTCGCGGCTAGCGAACATTCAGTACTTC. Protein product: CASSNGSRLANIQYF.

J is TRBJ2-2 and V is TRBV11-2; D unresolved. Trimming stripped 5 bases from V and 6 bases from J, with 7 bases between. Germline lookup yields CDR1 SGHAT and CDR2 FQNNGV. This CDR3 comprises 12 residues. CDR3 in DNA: TGTGCCAGCAGCCACTCACCCGGGGAGCTGTTTTTT. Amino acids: CASSHSPGELFF.

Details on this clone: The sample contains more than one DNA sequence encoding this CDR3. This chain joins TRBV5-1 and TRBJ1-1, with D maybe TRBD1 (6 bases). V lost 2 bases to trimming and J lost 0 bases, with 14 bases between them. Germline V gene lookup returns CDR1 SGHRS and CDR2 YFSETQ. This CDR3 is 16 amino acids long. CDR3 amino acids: CASSFETGTVNTEAFF. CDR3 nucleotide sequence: TGCGCCAGCAGCTTCGAGACAGGAACTGTGAACACTGAAGCTTTCTTT.

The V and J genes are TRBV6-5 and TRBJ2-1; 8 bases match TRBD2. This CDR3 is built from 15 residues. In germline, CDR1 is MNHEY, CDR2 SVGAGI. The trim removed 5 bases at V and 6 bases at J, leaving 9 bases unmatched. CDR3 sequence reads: CASSTAGARLNEQFF. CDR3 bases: TGTGCCAGCAGTACAGCGGGAGCCCGTCTCAATGAGCAGTTCTTC.

CDR3 residues: CASRTGVFNQPQHF. The CDR3 region has the DNA TGTGCCAGCAGGACAGGGGTATTCAATCAGCCCCAGCATTTT. This chain links TRBV2 with TRBJ1-5, with 8 bases lining up with TRBD1. The CDR3 loop spans 14 amino acids. V trimming: 6 bases; J trimming: 3 bases; junction bases outside the gene matches: 4. Germline values: CDR1 SNHLY, CDR2 FYNNEI.

The CDR3 reads CASSEAGGSIYEQYF. DNA for the CDR3: TGTGCCAGCAGTGAAGCTGGGGGGTCAATTTACGAGCAGTACTTC. The gene calls are TRBV6-1 and TRBJ2-7, with D maybe TRBD2 (6 bases). CDR1 is MNHNS, CDR2 SASEGT, per germline. V was pared by 0 bases and J by 4 bases, with 13 bases between. The CDR3 is 15 residues long.

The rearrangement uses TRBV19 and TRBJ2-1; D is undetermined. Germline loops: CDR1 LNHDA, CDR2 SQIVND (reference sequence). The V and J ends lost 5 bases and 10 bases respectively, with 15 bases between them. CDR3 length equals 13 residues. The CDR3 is CASSSVSLREQFF. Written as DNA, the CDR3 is TGTGCCAGTAGTTCGGTCTCCCTCAGGGAGCAGTTCTTC. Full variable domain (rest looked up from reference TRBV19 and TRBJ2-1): DGGITQSPKYLFRKEGQNVTLSCEQNLNHDAMYWYRQDPGQGLRLIYYSQIVNDFQKGDIAEGYSVSREKKESFPLTVTSAQKNPTAFYLCASSSVSLREQFFGPGTRLTVL.

The CDR3 spells CASSQGLPSGRYGYTF. The DNA for the CDR3 is TGCGCCAGCAGCCAAGGCCTTCCGAGTGGGAGGTATGGCTACACCTTC. This sequence joins TRBV4-1 and TRBJ1-2; no clear D gene. Germline CDR1 and CDR2: MGHRA and YSYEKL. Trimming removed 1 base from V and 5 bases from J, with 17 bases in between. The CDR3 totals 16 residues.

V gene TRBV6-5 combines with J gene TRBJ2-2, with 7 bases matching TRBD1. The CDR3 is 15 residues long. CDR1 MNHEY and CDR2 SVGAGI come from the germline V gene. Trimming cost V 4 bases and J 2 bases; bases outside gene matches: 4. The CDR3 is CASSWGQPNTGELFF. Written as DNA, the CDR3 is TGTGCCAGCAGTTGGGGACAGCCAAACACCGGGGAGCTGTTTTTT.

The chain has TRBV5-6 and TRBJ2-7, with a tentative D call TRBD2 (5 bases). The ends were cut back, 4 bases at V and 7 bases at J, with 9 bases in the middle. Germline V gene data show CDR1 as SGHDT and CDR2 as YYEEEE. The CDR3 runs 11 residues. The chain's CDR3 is CASSIASEQYF. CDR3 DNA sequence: TGTGCCAGCAGCATAGCGAGTGAGCAGTACTTC.

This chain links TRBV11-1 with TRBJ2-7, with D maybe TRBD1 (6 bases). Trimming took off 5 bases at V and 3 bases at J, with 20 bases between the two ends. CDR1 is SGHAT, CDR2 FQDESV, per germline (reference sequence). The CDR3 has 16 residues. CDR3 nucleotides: TGTGCCAGCAGCCCCCTCCGGGACACTAGGTACTACGAGCAGTACTTC. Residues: CASSPLRDTRYYEQYF. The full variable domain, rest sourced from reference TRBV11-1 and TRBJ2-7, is EAEVAQSPRYKITEKSQAVAFWCDPISGHATLYWYRQILGQGPELLVQFQDESVVDDSQLPKDRFSAERLKGVDSTLKIQPAELGDSAMYLCASSPLRDTRYYEQYFGPGTRLTVT.

The CDR3 reads CASSRTGGGKQPQHF. In DNA, the CDR3 is TGTGCCAGCAGCCGGACAGGGGGCGGGAAGCAGCCCCAGCATTTT. The J gene is TRBJ1-5, the V gene TRBV7-9; the match to TRBD1 covers 11 bases. CDR1 is SEHNR, CDR2 FQNEAQ, per germline (reference sequence). V trimming: 5 bases; J trimming: 7 bases; junction bases outside the gene matches: 7. The CDR3 totals 15 residues.

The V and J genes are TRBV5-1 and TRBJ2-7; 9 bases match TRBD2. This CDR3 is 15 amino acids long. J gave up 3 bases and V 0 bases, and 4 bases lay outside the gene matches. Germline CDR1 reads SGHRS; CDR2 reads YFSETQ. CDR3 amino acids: CASSLGGGARYEQYF. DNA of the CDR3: TGCGCCAGCAGCTTGGGCGGGGGGGCCCGCTACGAGCAGTACTTC.